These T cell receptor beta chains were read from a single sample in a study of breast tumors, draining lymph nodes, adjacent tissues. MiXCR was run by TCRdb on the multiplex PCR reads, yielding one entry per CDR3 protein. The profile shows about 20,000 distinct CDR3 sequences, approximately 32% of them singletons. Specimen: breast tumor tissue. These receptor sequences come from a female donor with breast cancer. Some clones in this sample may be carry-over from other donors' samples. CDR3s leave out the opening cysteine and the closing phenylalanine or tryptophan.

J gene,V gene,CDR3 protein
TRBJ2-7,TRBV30,AWSVRTSGTRLGSDEQY
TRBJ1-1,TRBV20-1,SARDPTGARALNTEAF
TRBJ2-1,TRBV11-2,ASTVLGIAGEGEQF
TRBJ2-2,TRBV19,ASSLRVDAGELF
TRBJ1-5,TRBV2,ASSDRGYQPQH
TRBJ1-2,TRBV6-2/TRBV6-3,ASSYLPGWDRGLHGYT
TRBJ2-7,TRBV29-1,SVRAAGGSYEQY
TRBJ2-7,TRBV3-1,ASSPPGTGGHEQY
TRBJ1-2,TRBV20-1,SARRGPGYT
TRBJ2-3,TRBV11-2,ASGKHSTDTQY
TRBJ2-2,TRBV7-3,ASSPKIFGGELF
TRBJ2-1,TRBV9,ASSALAMNEQF
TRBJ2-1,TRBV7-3,ASSPRGLSYNEQF
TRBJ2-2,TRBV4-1,ASSQKQGVGGELF
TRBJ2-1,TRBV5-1,ASSSGTGGGEQF
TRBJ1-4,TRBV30,AWSEGQGGGEKLF
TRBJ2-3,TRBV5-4,ASSSGASNRDTQY
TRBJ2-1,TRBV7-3,ASSRTSGMYNEQF
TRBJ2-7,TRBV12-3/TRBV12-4,ASSLGSGDEQY
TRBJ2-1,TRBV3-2,ASSQDAGYEQF
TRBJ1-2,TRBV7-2,ASSLGLTGGYT
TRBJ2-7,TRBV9,ASSANPGQSYEQY
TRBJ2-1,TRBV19,ASSNPGGAYNEQF
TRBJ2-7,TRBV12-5,ASGPAGGASDYEQY
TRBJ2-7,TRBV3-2,ASSQGQLALRRHEQY
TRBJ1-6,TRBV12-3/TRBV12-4,ASSLQNSPLH
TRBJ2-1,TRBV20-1,SVLGGGYNEQF
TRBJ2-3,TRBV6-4,ASSESGSGTDTQY
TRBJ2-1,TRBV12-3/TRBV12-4,ASSLVVGGNNEQF
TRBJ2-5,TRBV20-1,SARTSGRVGTQY
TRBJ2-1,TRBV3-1,ASSQGAGRRIEQF
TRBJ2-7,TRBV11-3,ASSFRATAVGEQY
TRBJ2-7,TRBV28,ASSPLLAGGVNEQY
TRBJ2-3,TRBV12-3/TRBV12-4,ASSLSLDYRTDTQY
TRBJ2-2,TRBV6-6,ASSRGALF
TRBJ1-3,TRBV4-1,ASSPSTGSSGNTIY
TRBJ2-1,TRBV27,ASSLSLGTDYNEQF
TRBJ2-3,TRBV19,ASSRGLGTDTQY
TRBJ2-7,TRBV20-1,SARDLGTGPTYEQY
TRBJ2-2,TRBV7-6,ASSLPTGRANTGELF
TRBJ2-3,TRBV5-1,ASSSGPTRGDTQY
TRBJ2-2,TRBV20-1,SARDHRAGDTGELF
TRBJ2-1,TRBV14,ASSQGSSHEQF
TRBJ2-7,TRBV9,ASSVDPGGTYEQY
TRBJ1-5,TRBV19,ASSRGRNQPQH
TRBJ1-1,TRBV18,ASNTGQGAQTEAF
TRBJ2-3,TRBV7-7,ASSRGGTDTQY
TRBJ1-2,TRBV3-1,ASSPSMTRQTNYGYT
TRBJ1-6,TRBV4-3,ASSQDVAFRSSYNSPLH
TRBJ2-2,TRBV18,ASSPSERLNTGELF
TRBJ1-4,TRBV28,ATLGGRLWEKLF
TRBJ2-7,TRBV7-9,ASSYPRDNSYEQY
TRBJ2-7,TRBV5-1,ASSPGLAVVYEQY
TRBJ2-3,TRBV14,ASSQLLSRDTQY
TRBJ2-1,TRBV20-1,SANRDRGRNEQF
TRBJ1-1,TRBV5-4,ASSSPLGQGGAF
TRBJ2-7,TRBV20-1,GSGQASEQY
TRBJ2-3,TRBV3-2,ASSQEPPTDTQY
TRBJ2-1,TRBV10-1,ASSESLRGRGNEQF